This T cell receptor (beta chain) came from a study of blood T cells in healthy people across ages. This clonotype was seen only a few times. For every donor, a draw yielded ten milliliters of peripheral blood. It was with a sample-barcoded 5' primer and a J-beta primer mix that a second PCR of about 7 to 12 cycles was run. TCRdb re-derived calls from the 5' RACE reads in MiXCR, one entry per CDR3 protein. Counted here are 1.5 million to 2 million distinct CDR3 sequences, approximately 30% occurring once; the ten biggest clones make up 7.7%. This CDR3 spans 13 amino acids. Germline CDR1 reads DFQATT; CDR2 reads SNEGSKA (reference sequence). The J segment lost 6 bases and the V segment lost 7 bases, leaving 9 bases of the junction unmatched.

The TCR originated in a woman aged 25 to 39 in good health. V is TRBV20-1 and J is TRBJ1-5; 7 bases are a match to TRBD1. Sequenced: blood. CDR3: CSGRQGSGQPQHF. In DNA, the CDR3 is TGCAGTGGTCGACAGGGATCGGGTCAGCCCCAGCATTTT.